One TCR beta chain is described in this entry. Its antigen is not identified. These data come from a study of CD8 T cells in ankylosing spondylitis. Researchers built TCR beta libraries using quantitative 5'-RACE with molecular barcodes. TCRdb analysed the 5' RACE reads with MiXCR anew, one entry per CDR3 protein. The profile shows over 600,000 distinct CDR3 sequences, roughly 19% of them singletons. Whole-study findings and limits: What seemed typical of ankylosing spondylitis blood was a TCR beta motif built from several highly homologous variants. It was reported that disease-linked clones were significantly enriched in matched ankylosing spondylitis synovial fluid. Disease-associated clones were CD8+ and fairly uncommon in peripheral blood. Past studies reported some motif variants in reactive arthritis synovial fluid and blood.

The source is a male donor with ankylosing spondylitis. The sample comprised blood, either unsorted or a sorted T cell fraction (not recorded which).

The CDR3 is CASSPAARGTDTQYF. In nucleotides, the CDR3 is TGTGCCAGCAGCCCCGCGGCGCGAGGCACAGATACGCAGTATTTT. V usage is TRBV9 and J usage is TRBJ2-3; D remains ambiguous. Trimming removed 4 bases at V and 1 base at J, with 13 bases between. Germline V gene lookup returns CDR1 SGDLS and CDR2 YYNGEE. The CDR3 totals 15 residues.